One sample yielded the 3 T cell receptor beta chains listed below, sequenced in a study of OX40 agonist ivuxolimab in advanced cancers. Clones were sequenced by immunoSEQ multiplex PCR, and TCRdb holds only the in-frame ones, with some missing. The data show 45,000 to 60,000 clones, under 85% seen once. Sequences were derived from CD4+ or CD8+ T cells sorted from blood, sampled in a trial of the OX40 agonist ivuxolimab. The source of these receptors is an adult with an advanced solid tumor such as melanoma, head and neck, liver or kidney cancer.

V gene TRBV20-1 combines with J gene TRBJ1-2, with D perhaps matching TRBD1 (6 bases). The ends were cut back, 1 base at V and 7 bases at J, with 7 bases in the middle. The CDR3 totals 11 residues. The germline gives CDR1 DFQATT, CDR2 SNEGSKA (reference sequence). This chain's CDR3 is CSARAGAGYTF. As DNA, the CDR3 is TGCAGTGCTAGAGCAGGGGCTGGCTACACCTTC.

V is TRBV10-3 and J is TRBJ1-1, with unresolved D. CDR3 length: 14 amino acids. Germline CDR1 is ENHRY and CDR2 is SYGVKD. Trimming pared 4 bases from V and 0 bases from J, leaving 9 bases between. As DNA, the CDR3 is TGTGCCATCAGTGCGCAGATAATGAACACTGAAGCTTTCTTT. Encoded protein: CAISAQIMNTEAFF.

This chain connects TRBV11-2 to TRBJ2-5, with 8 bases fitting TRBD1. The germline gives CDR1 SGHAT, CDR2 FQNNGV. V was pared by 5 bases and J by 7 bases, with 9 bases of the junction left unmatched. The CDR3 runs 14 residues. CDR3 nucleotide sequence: TGTGCCAGCAGCCCAGCAGGGGGCCATGGGACCCAGTACTTC. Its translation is CASSPAGGHGTQYF.